These 5 T cell receptor beta chains originate from one sample sequenced in a study of regulatory T cells in long-lasting Graves disease. The sample's time point: persistent/refractory GD, antithyroid drugs over 5 years with positive TRAb. TCR sequences were obtained from RNA taken from PBMCs. Sequencing libraries for TCR beta were prepared with iRepertoire HTBI primers and Arm-PCR of CDR3 regions. TCRdb re-called the multiplex PCR reads through MiXCR, storing one row per CDR3 protein. This sample has a few hundred thousand distinct CDR3 sequences, with 23% found just once. The starting material was peripheral blood mononuclear cells (PBMCs), obtained when the disease was refractory, from a patient treated with antithyroid drugs. These receptors were obtained from a female donor with Graves disease.

This clonotype was found a few times. The chain combines TRBV20-1 with TRBJ1-6; the match to TRBD1 covers 7 bases. Trimming removed 5 bases from V and 0 bases from J; junction bases left unmatched: 7. This CDR3 is 16 amino acids long. Germline-derived CDR1 and CDR2 are DFQATT and SNEGSKA (reference sequence). The CDR3 region is CSAQDRLSSYNSPLHF. CDR3 in DNA: TGCAGTGCTCAGGACAGGTTAAGCTCCTATAATTCACCCCTCCACTTT.

The genes are TRBV15 and TRBJ1-1; D may be TRBD1 (6 bases). Germline values: CDR1 LNHNV, CDR2 YYDKDF (reference sequence). V shed 2 bases and J shed 4 bases, with 14 bases lying between them. This CDR3 has 15 amino acids. CDR3 bases: TGTGCCACCAGCAGATCTAACGGACAGCCCACTGAAGCTTTCTTT. Translation gives CATSRSNGQPTEAFF.

A few counts support this clonotype. The chain couples TRBV29-1 to TRBJ2-6; D ambiguous. The CDR3 spans 13 residues. Trimming removed 6 bases from V and 2 bases from J, with 8 bases in between. Germline CDR1 SQVTM, CDR2 ANQGSEA. CDR3 coding DNA: TGCAGCGTCGTTGCGGCTGGGGCCAACGTCCTGACTTTC. Residues: CSVVAAGANVLTF.

The chain links TRBV20-1 to TRBJ1-1; D ambiguous. The CDR3 is made up of 14 amino acids. Germline V gene lookup returns CDR1 DFQATT and CDR2 SNEGSKA (reference sequence). Trimming shortened V by 1 base and J by 8 bases, and 17 bases separated the two germline ends. This chain's CDR3 is CSARVDVLLREAFF. The CDR3, as DNA: TGCAGTGCTAGAGTGGACGTGCTATTACGAGAAGCTTTCTTT.

The chain uses TRBV19 and TRBJ1-5; a possible D gene is TRBD1 (5 bases). Germline V gene data show CDR1 as LNHDA and CDR2 as SQIVND (reference sequence). The CDR3 sequence is 16 residues long. Trimming pared 6 bases from V and 2 bases from J, leaving 17 bases between. This CDR3 is CASRVGGADGNQPQHF. DNA for the CDR3: TGTGCCAGTAGGGTGGGAGGGGCCGACGGCAATCAGCCCCAGCATTTT.